This passage covers 15 T cell receptor beta chains from one sample sequenced in a study of cytomegalovirus exposure and HLA in healthy donors. With 60 Vbeta and 13 Jbeta primers, the PCR was carried out. TCRdb's copy holds only in-frame clones and misses some; the assay was immunoSEQ multiplex PCR. Altogether fewer than 95,000 clones are present, roughly 70% being singletons, with the ten largest covering approximately 3%. Sequencing was carried out using PBMCs. The receptors derive from a man aged 35 to 55 in good health and CMV-seronegative.

This chain joins TRBV28 and TRBJ2-5, with TRBD1 identical over 7 bases. Germline trimming cut 3 bases from V and 5 bases from J; bases unmatched to any gene: 6. CDR3 length: 14 amino acids. CDR1 and CDR2 (germline): MDHEN, SYDVKM. CDR3 nucleotide sequence: TGTGCCAGCAGTTTCAAGGGGGCGGGTGAGACCCAGTACTTC. Amino acids: CASSFKGAGETQYF.

The chain combines TRBV5-4 with TRBJ2-3, with D tentatively TRBD1 (5 bases). The germline CDR1 and CDR2 sequences are SGHNT and YYREEE (reference sequence). The V end lost 3 bases, the J end lost 2 bases, and 10 bases lay between the germline ends. The CDR3 has 14 residues. The DNA of the CDR3 is TGTGCCAGCAGCTCGACACAGGCCACAGATACGCAGTATTTT. Translation: CASSSTQATDTQYF.

The chain links TRBV7-2 to TRBJ1-4; no definite D call. CDR1 and CDR2 from the germline V gene are SGHTA and FQGNSA. The CDR3 has 16 amino acids. V gave up 3 bases and J gave up 7 bases, with 18 bases separating them. This CDR3 reads CASSLAEGWWSEKLFF. The CDR3 region has the DNA TGTGCCAGCAGCTTGGCCGAGGGATGGTGGTCTGAAAAACTGTTTTTT.

The chain employs TRBV28 and TRBJ2-7; D perhaps matches TRBD2 (5 bases). Trimming cost V 2 bases and J 3 bases, with 11 bases left between them. From germline, CDR1 is MDHEN and CDR2 SYDVKM. The length of the CDR3 is 14 residues. CDR3 sequence (DNA): TGTGCCAGCAGTTTAATGCAGAGCGGCTACGAGCAGTACTTC. This gives the protein CASSLMQSGYEQYF. Full variable domain (remainder filled in from reference TRBV28 and TRBJ2-7): DVKVTQSSRYLVKRTGEKVFLECVQDMDHENMFWYRQDPGLGLRLIYFSYDVKMKEKGDIPEGYSVSREKKERFSLILESASTNQTSMYLCASSLMQSGYEQYFGPGTRLTVT.

The genes are TRBV7-2 and TRBJ1-4, with D possibly matching TRBD1 (6 bases). The V gene's germline CDR1 is SGHTA and CDR2 FQGNSA. Trimming cost V 6 bases and J 6 bases, with 14 bases left between them. The CDR3 is made up of 14 amino acids. The CDR3 is CASSLQGLDEKLFF. CDR3 nucleotide sequence: TGTGCCAGCAGTCTACAGGGTTTGGATGAAAAACTGTTTTTT.

The J gene is TRBJ1-2, the V gene TRBV7-2; 7 nucleotides align to TRBD1. The CDR3 extends over 15 amino acids. V trimming: 5 bases; J trimming: 7 bases; junction bases outside the gene matches: 13. Germline values: CDR1 SGHTA, CDR2 FQGNSA. The CDR3 spells CASSDRRQGAGGYTF. In DNA, the CDR3 is TGTGCCAGCAGCGACCGGAGACAGGGAGCAGGTGGCTACACCTTC.

V usage is TRBV29-1 and J usage is TRBJ2-1, with 7 bases matching TRBD2. The V gene end was trimmed by 3 bases and the J gene end by 0 bases; junction bases not matched to a gene: 11. The CDR3 totals 17 residues. Germline assignment: CDR1 SQVTM and CDR2 ANQGSEA. Written as DNA, the CDR3 is TGCAGCGTTGATGGGTTAAGCGGGACGAGCTCCTACAATGAGCAGTTCTTC. This codes for CSVDGLSGTSSYNEQFF.

CDR3 protein: CASSFMDRGPTDTQYF. The CDR3, as DNA: TGTGCCAGCAGCTTCATGGACAGGGGGCCCACAGATACGCAGTATTTT. V is TRBV5-4 and J is TRBJ2-3; the match to TRBD1 covers 11 bases. Trimming cost V 2 bases and J 2 bases; bases outside gene matches: 4. The CDR3 has 16 amino acids. CDR1 is SGHNT and CDR2 is YYREEE in the germline V gene (reference sequence).

The rearrangement uses TRBV7-2 and TRBJ2-5; 7 nucleotides agree with TRBD1. In germline, CDR1 is SGHTA, CDR2 FQGNSA. V gave up 10 bases and J gave up 2 bases; unmatched junction bases: 7. This CDR3 is 13 amino acids long. The CDR3 nucleotides read TGTGCCACCACCCAGGGGGTTCAAGAGACCCAGTACTTC. Protein: CATTQGVQETQYF.

The chain is built from TRBV5-1 and TRBJ2-2; 8 bases are a match to TRBD2. Unmatched junction bases numbered 9, after V lost 9 bases and J lost 5 bases. Germline lookup yields CDR1 SGHRS and CDR2 YFSETQ. This CDR3 is built from 14 residues. In DNA, the CDR3 is TGCGCCACCGAAGCGGGGGCGAGGACCGGGGAGCTGTTTTTT. It is translated as CATEAGARTGELFF.

This clone came up once. This chain uses TRBV6-4 with TRBJ2-1; 10 bases are shared with TRBD2. CDR3 length: 15 residues. V shed 5 bases, J shed 5 bases, and the junction held 6 bases outside the gene matches. Germline V lookup: CDR1 MRHNA, CDR2 SNTAGT. CDR3 sequence (DNA): TGTGCCAGCAGTAGTAGCGGGGGGTCGAACAATGAGCAGTTCTTC. This gives the protein CASSSSGGSNNEQFF.

The V call is TRBV10-3, the J call TRBJ2-3, with 8 nucleotides matching TRBD1. Trimming removed 7 bases from V and 5 bases from J; junction bases left unmatched: 5. In germline, CDR1 is ENHRY, CDR2 SYGVKD. This CDR3 contains 13 residues. The CDR3 spells CAINDRGRDTQYF. In DNA form, the CDR3 reads TGTGCCATCAATGACAGGGGTAGAGATACGCAGTATTTT.

The V and J genes are TRBV7-8 and TRBJ1-4; 8 bases map to TRBD1. Unmatched junction bases numbered 5, after V lost 6 bases and J lost 5 bases. The CDR3 contains 14 residues. CDR1 is SGHVS and CDR2 is FQNEAQ in the germline V gene. For the CDR3, the DNA is TGTGCCAGCAGTCCGGACAGGGTAAATGAAAAACTGTTTTTT. Amino acid sequence: CASSPDRVNEKLFF.

The chain joins TRBV4-1 to TRBJ2-7, with 8 bases that match TRBD2. Germline CDR1 reads MGHRA; CDR2 reads YSYEKL. Trimming at V came to 0 bases and at J to 2 bases, leaving 3 bases not matched to a gene. The CDR3 sequence is 15 residues long. In nucleotides, the CDR3 is TGCGCCAGCAGCCAAGATCCCGGGGGGGCCTACGAGCAGTACTTC. It specifies CASSQDPGGAYEQYF.

J is TRBJ2-7 and V is TRBV6-1, with D maybe TRBD1 (5 bases). The V end was cut by 4 bases, the J end by 5 bases, with 15 bases between. Looked up from germline, CDR1 is MNHNS and CDR2 is SASEGT. The CDR3 loop spans 14 amino acids. The DNA of the CDR3 is TGTGCCAGCAGTGCCCAGGGTCGTATCCACGAGCAGTACTTC. Its translation is CASSAQGRIHEQYF.